These T cell receptor beta chains were read from a single sample in a study of cytomegalovirus exposure and HLA in healthy donors. The repertoire was sequenced with immunoSEQ multiplex PCR; TCRdb's copy has only in-frame clones and lacks some. There are about 130,000 clones in the sample; 65% to 80% occur only once, and 0.85% to 1.3% lies in the top ten. Sequencing was performed on PBMCs. Receptors originate from a human donor in good health. The CDR3 runs from the conserved cysteine through the conserved F or W. Each record gives: D gene, clone size, J gene, V gene, CDR3 protein, CDR3 DNA. D genes are given only for firm matches. A clone size is listed for some rows: how often the clone was seen (once, few, many), or a class if it is expanded.

.,.,TRBJ1-1,TRBV15,CATSRNMNTEAFF,TGTGCCACCAGCAGAAATATGAACACTGAAGCTTTCTTT
.,.,TRBJ2-7,TRBV11-2,CASSPGTEQYF,TGTGCCAGCAGCCCAGGGACAGAGCAGTACTTC
TRBD1,.,TRBJ1-6,TRBV5-4,CASSLPQGAPLHF,TGTGCCAGCAGCTTGCCACAGGGGGCACCCCTCCACTTT
.,.,TRBJ2-1,TRBV20-1,CSASVRDEQFF,TGCAGTGCTAGTGTGAGAGATGAGCAGTTCTTC
.,.,TRBJ2-1,TRBV4-2,CASSQEGAPSSYNEQFF,TGTGCCAGCAGCCAAGAGGGGGCCCCCTCCTCCTACAATGAGCAGTTCTTC
.,.,TRBJ2-7,TRBV18,CASSPNGGTLHEQYF,TGTGCCAGCTCACCAAATGGCGGAACTCTTCACGAGCAGTACTTC
.,.,TRBJ1-5,TRBV7-5,CARSGGPSYSNQPQHF,TGTGCCAGAAGCGGCGGGCCCTCCTATAGCAATCAGCCCCAGCATTTT
TRBD1,.,TRBJ1-1,TRBV10-3,CAISEQGKTEAFF,TGTGCCATCAGTGAACAGGGGAAGACTGAAGCTTTCTTT
.,.,TRBJ1-5,TRBV2,CASSEFAGNQPQHF,TGTGCCAGCAGTGAGTTCGCAGGGAATCAGCCCCAGCATTTT
TRBD1,.,TRBJ2-7,TRBV6-5,CASSYRQGGYEQYF,TGTGCCAGCAGTTACCGACAGGGGGGGTACGAGCAGTACTTC
TRBD1,.,TRBJ1-1,TRBV7-9,CASSRFDRGPEAFF,TGTGCCAGCAGCAGGTTCGACAGGGGCCCTGAAGCTTTCTTT
.,.,TRBJ1-1,TRBV5-5,CASSGGPPNTEAFF,TGTGCCAGCAGCGGAGGGCCCCCGAACACTGAAGCTTTCTTT
TRBD1,.,TRBJ2-7,TRBV5-1,CASGLWDRAYEQYF,TGCGCCAGCGGACTCTGGGACAGGGCCTACGAGCAGTACTTC
TRBD2,.,TRBJ2-7,TRBV10-3,CAISESKAGGMYEQYF,TGTGCCATCAGTGAGTCGAAAGCGGGGGGGATGTACGAGCAGTACTTC
.,.,TRBJ2-1,TRBV19,CASSRDWDNEQFF,TGTGCCAGTAGTAGGGACTGGGACAATGAGCAGTTCTTC
TRBD1,.,TRBJ2-5,TRBV5-1,CASSLQQGKGETQYF,TGCGCCAGCAGCCTTCAACAGGGGAAGGGTGAGACCCAGTACTTC
TRBD1,.,TRBJ2-7,TRBV7-9,CASSLQRGQYEQYF,TGTGCCAGCAGCTTACAAAGGGGACAGTACGAGCAGTACTTC
TRBD2,.,TRBJ2-5,TRBV5-5,CASSFLAGGVETQYF,TGTGCCAGCAGCTTTCTAGCGGGGGGGGTGGAGACCCAGTACTTC
.,.,TRBJ1-3,TRBV6-1,CASSTGSSGNTIYF,TGTGCCAGCAGTACAGGGAGCTCTGGAAACACCATATATTTT
.,.,TRBJ2-1,TRBV4-2,CASSPEPGSNEQFF,TGTGCCAGCAGCCCTGAACCGGGGTCGAATGAGCAGTTCTTC
.,.,TRBJ1-6,TRBV10-3,CAISEPGPLHF,TGTGCCATCAGTGAGCCAGGGCCCCTCCACTTT
.,.,TRBJ2-1,TRBV4-2,CASSPLAGDYNEQFF,TGTGCCAGCAGCCCACTAGCAGGAGACTACAATGAGCAGTTCTTC
.,.,TRBJ2-1,TRBV21-1,CARSRSPIVSPLKEQFF,TGTGCCAGATCAAGAAGCCCCATTGTAAGCCCTCTTAAGGAGCAGTTCTTC
TRBD2,few,TRBJ2-7,TRBV5-1,CASSLVLAGANEQYF,TGCGCCAGCAGCTTGGTGCTAGCGGGGGCTAACGAGCAGTACTTC
.,.,TRBJ2-3,TRBV5-1,CASSLGGVTDTQYF,TGCGCCAGCAGCTTGGGCGGGGTGACAGATACGCAGTATTTT
TRBD2,.,TRBJ2-2,TRBV5-1,CASSAQVGGYTGELFF,TGCGCCAGCAGCGCCCAAGTGGGGGGGTACACCGGGGAGCTGTTTTTT
.,.,TRBJ1-2,TRBV28,CASSSIQGSNYGYTF,TGTGCCAGCAGTTCGATCCAGGGGAGTAACTATGGCTACACCTTC
TRBD1,.,TRBJ1-2,TRBV18,CASSPSDRGFYGYTF,TGTGCCAGCTCACCTTCGGACAGGGGGTTCTATGGCTACACCTTC
TRBD1,.,TRBJ2-7,TRBV6-1,CASSRDREGFGEQYF,TGTGCCAGCAGTCGGGACAGGGAGGGGTTCGGCGAGCAGTACTTC
.,.,TRBJ1-1,TRBV6-5,CASSLGQSNTEAFF,TGTGCCAGCAGCCTAGGACAGTCGAACACTGAAGCTTTCTTT
TRBD1,once,TRBJ1-2,TRBV7-2,CASSLTQGGGYTF,TGTGCCAGCAGCTTAACGCAGGGGGGAGGCTACACCTTC
TRBD1,.,TRBJ2-7,TRBV27,CASSWDRAGYEQYF,TGTGCCAGCAGTTGGGACAGGGCGGGATACGAGCAGTACTTC
.,.,TRBJ1-5,TRBV28,CASSRGYSNQPQHF,TGTGCCAGCAGTCGAGGGTATAGCAATCAGCCCCAGCATTTT
.,few,TRBJ2-7,TRBV18,CASSPGASEQYF,TGTGCCAGCTCACCAGGGGCGTCCGAGCAGTACTTC
TRBD2,.,TRBJ2-1,TRBV4-2,CASSQSSGAPTYNEQFF,TGTGCCAGCAGCCAATCCAGCGGGGCCCCCACCTACAATGAGCAGTTCTTC
.,.,TRBJ1-1,TRBV6-5,CASSYREGTEAFF,TGTGCCAGCAGTTACCGAGAGGGCACTGAAGCTTTCTTT
TRBD1,once,TRBJ1-1,TRBV9,CASSGQTGLNTEAFF,TGTGCCAGCAGCGGTCAGACAGGGCTGAACACTGAAGCTTTCTTT
TRBD2,.,TRBJ2-1,TRBV7-9,CASSLAGSGGPYSYNEQFF,TGTGCCAGCAGCTTAGCGGGTAGCGGGGGGCCCTACTCCTACAATGAGCAGTTCTTC
TRBD2,.,TRBJ2-3,TRBV6-5,CASSSGGASDTQYF,TGTGCCAGCAGTAGCGGGGGGGCATCAGATACGCAGTATTTT
.,.,TRBJ1-3,TRBV14,CASSAAGASGNTIYF,TGTGCCAGCAGCGCCGCGGGCGCCTCTGGAAACACCATATATTTT